This T cell receptor beta chain was observed in a study of T cell responses to AZD1222 COVID-19 vaccine (dated by TCRdb to the early 2020s). In terms of the full investigation: Because spike-specific TCR depth and breadth did not differ between the two schedules, AZD1222 recipients who got a second dose at roughly 4 weeks were pooled with those who got a second dose at roughly 12 weeks. TCR sequencing covered 233 trial participants: nearly 210 given two doses of AZD1222 and approximately 26 given two doses of MenACWY control vaccine. Trial participants were enrolled by age into subgroups of 18-55, 56-69 and 70-plus years, and around 140, 26 and 57 TCR-sequenced participants, respectively, were included in these subgroups.

Comments on this clone: Its target antigen remains unknown. Within one base of it there is no much larger clone, and no base qualities were kept.

This specimen's time point label, per the study, means: baseline before first vaccination. Samples from vaccinated people were obtained from the UK trials COV001 and COV002, which included a single-blind randomized controlled phase 2/3 trial of AZD1222 (ChAdOx1 nCoV-19) in healthy adults. For TCRbeta chain sequencing, PBMC samples were collected from trial participants at day 0 and at day 28 after the second dose. Here is what the overall study found, with its caveats: Conclusions about previously exposed vaccinees were limited because only six AZD1222 recipients were SARS-CoV-2 seropositive at baseline. In the small 56-69-year group, the increase in depth fell short of significance, most likely because of low power. The whole spike protein was spanned by vaccine-associated CD4 TCRs, and dominant responses were seen in regions 160-218 and 743-854. Most participants were white British and females outnumbered males, and the authors suggested that clonal diversity may have been underestimated. Nearly half of unique spike-specific TCRs reportedly recognized epitopes outside regions mutated in the B.1.351 and B.1.1.7 variants. Spike-specific TCR breadth and depth rose significantly after two AZD1222 doses compared with day 0 and with MenACWY recipients. Because no day 14 peak-response samples were available, repertoires were characterized only after the peak T cell response.

The CDR3 regions of human TCRbeta chains were analyzed by immunosequencing. For the original study's pipeline: TCRs in the repertoires were matched against a reference library of SARS-CoV-2-specific TCRs that had been generated with the MIRA antigen-specificity platform. Breadth was defined as the fraction of unique TCRs that were SARS-CoV-2-associated, and depth was defined as the fraction of total T cells that were SARS-CoV-2-associated. Using the MIRA data, each spike-specific TCR was mapped to the spike region that the TCR reacts to and placed in a CD4 or CD8 class. Log10-transformed breadth and depth values were compared by one-way ANOVA with Sidak's multiple comparisons tests. The immuneACCESS repertoire file appears here via TCRdb, limited to in-frame rearrangements. These files lack a portion of the clones; in checked studies, under half of the deficit traces to unresolved V genes, and the cause of the others is not known. V and J calls and clone size come straight from that table; D and trimming were deduced from the DNA. The sample has more than 90,000 clones on record, over 75% of them singletons. In total, the top ten clones hold roughly 1.4% of the sample.

Based on the germline V gene, the CDR1 and CDR2 sequences are SGHNT and YENEEA. V drops 5 bases and J drops 4 bases, leaving 9 bases in between. The CDR3 goes from the cysteine to the phenylalanine over 13 residues. Only the CDR3 DNA is retained, 39 bases long and in frame from the first base. This TCR was sampled from an adult in good health. This chain joins TRBV11-3 to TRBJ2-1; matching of 5 bases hints at TRBD1 as the D gene. Sequenced here: peripheral blood, sampled on day 0 of AZD1222 vaccination. The DNA sequence follows: TGTGCCAGCAGCACGACAGTGTACAATGAGCAGTTCTTC. Its translation is CASSTTVYNEQFF. This CDR3, with the reference TRBV11-3 and TRBJ2-1 proteins standing in past its ends, gives the full variable domain EAGVVQSPRYKIIEKKQPVAFWCNPISGHNTLYWYLQNLGQGPELLIRYENEEAVDDSQLPKDRFSAERLKGVDSTLKIQPAELGDSAVYLCASSTTVYNEQFFGPGTRLTVL.